This is a list of T cell receptor beta chains from one sample in a study of PD-1 blockade in classical Hodgkin lymphoma. Clones were sequenced by immunoSEQ multiplex PCR, and TCRdb holds only the in-frame ones, with some missing. The table has about 41,000 clones, roughly 69% seen once; the top ten hold roughly 3%. The sequenced sample was peripheral blood mononuclear cells (PBMCs), obtained before the fourth cycle of nivolumab. The receptors derive from a human donor with classical Hodgkin lymphoma. Both conserved end residues are part of each CDR3. A D gene is named only where the DNA matches it firmly. Size is stated for part of the rows, as once, few or many counts, or as a class when the clone is expanded.

TRBV7-2,17,NA,TRBJ2-3,NA,TGTGCCAGCAGCTTAGATCTGGGGGGGCCCAGCACAGATACGCAGTATTTT,CASSLDLGGPSTDTQYF
TRBV4-2,14,few,TRBJ1-2,TRBD1,TGTGCCAGCAGCCAAGAGGGACAGGGGGGTGGCTACACCTTC,CASSQEGQGGGYTF
TRBV6-5,16,NA,TRBJ2-1,TRBD2,TGTGCCAGCAGTTACTCGACTAGCGGGGGGTACAATGAGCAGTTCTTC,CASSYSTSGGYNEQFF
TRBV9,15,NA,TRBJ2-3,TRBD2,TGTGCCAGCAGCCTTACTAGCGGGGTCACAGATACGCAGTATTTT,CASSLTSGVTDTQYF
TRBV28,13,NA,TRBJ2-7,NA,TGTGCCAGCAGTTTTGGGGCCACCTACGAGCAGTACTTC,CASSFGATYEQYF
TRBV5-1,15,NA,TRBJ2-1,NA,TGCGCCAGCAGCTTGGCCGGACAGACATACAATGAGCAGTTCTTC,CASSLAGQTYNEQFF
TRBV5-1,11,NA,TRBJ1-1,NA,TGCGCCAGCAGCTTGGACGGTGAAGCTTTCTTT,CASSLDGEAFF
TRBV5-6,13,NA,TRBJ2-7,TRBD1,TGTGCCAGCAGCCGGGACAGGGTCCCCGAGCAGTACTTC,CASSRDRVPEQYF
TRBV7-9,14,many,TRBJ1-2,NA,TGTGCCAGCAGCCCAAGACAGACTGGCTATGGCTACACCTTC,CASSPRQTGYGYTF
TRBV29-1,13,once,TRBJ2-7,TRBD2,TGCAGCGTTAGGACTAGCGGGAGGTACGAACAGTACTTC,CSVRTSGRYEQYF
TRBV10-3,12,NA,TRBJ1-1,NA,TGTGCCAGCGGACGGCGTAACACTGAAGCTTTCTTT,CASGRRNTEAFF
TRBV7-8,16,NA,TRBJ2-1,TRBD2,TGTGCCAGCAGCTCGGTTAGCGGGGGGCCTCACAATGAGCAGTTCTTC,CASSSVSGGPHNEQFF
TRBV6-1,13,NA,TRBJ1-6,TRBD1,TGTGCCACCGAGGGACAGGGGAATTCACCCCTCCACTTT,CATEGQGNSPLHF
TRBV6-4,15,NA,TRBJ2-1,TRBD2,TGTGCCAGCAGTGAGACTAGCGGGGACGGGAATGAGCAGTTCTTC,CASSETSGDGNEQFF
TRBV4-3,13,few,TRBJ2-7,NA,TGCGCCAGCAGCCAAGCGGGGGCCTACGAGCAGTACTTC,CASSQAGAYEQYF
TRBV5-6,18,NA,TRBJ1-5,TRBD1,TGTGCCAGCAGCTTGGGGACAGGGGGCCTTTATAGCAATCAGCCCCAGCATTTT,CASSLGTGGLYSNQPQHF
TRBV5-4,15,NA,TRBJ1-2,NA,TGTGCCAGCAGCTTGCCTATCTACCCTAACTATGGCTACACCTTC,CASSLPIYPNYGYTF
TRBV5-6,14,NA,TRBJ2-2,NA,TGTGCCAGCAGCTTCACAGTGAACACCGGGGAGCTGTTTTTT,CASSFTVNTGELFF
TRBV2,12,NA,TRBJ1-5,NA,TGTGCCAGCAGTGGAGGGGATCAGCCCCAGCATTTT,CASSGGDQPQHF
TRBV28,14,NA,TRBJ1-1,NA,TGTGCCAGCAGTTTCCCCGGACAGAACACTGAAGCTTTCTTT,CASSFPGQNTEAFF
TRBV7-9,16,NA,TRBJ2-7,TRBD2,TGTGCCAGCAGCAACGAGTGGCGGGGGGGCTTATACGAGCAGTACTTC,CASSNEWRGGLYEQYF
TRBV28,16,NA,TRBJ1-2,TRBD1,TGTGCCAGCAGTTTAGGTGGGCAGGGGGCCGGCGTTGGCTACACCTTC,CASSLGGQGAGVGYTF
TRBV1,18,NA,TRBJ2-7,NA,TGCACCAGCAGCCAAGAGATGGACTTACTAGACCGGGGGCACGAGCAGTACTTC,CTSSQEMDLLDRGHEQYF
TRBV7-9,13,NA,TRBJ1-2,NA,TGTGCCAGCACCTTCGACATGGACTATGGCTACACCTTC,CASTFDMDYGYTF
TRBV10-1,15,few,TRBJ1-2,NA,TGCGCCAGCAGTGAGTCATCGTCAGATAACTATGGCTACACCTTC,CASSESSSDNYGYTF
TRBV25-1,15,NA,TRBJ2-7,TRBD1,TGTGCCAGCAGTGATGCCTCGGGACAGGGGGGCGAGCAGTACTTC,CASSDASGQGGEQYF
TRBV5-1,15,NA,TRBJ1-1,NA,TGCGCCAGCAGCTTTTTTCTGGGGGGCGAAACTGAAGCTTTCTTT,CASSFFLGGETEAFF
TRBV5-1,13,few,TRBJ2-7,TRBD1,TGCGCCAGCAGCTTCCAGGACAGGGGCGAGCAGTACTTC,CASSFQDRGEQYF
TRBV4-1,16,NA,TRBJ2-3,NA,TGCGCCAGCAGCCAGGGACTCCAATCCCCCACAGATACGCAGTATTTT,CASSQGLQSPTDTQYF
TRBV9,15,NA,TRBJ1-2,NA,TGTGCCAGCAGCGTAGGTCAGGGGCTTGTCTATGGCTACACCTTC,CASSVGQGLVYGYTF
TRBV5-6,15,NA,TRBJ2-3,NA,TGTGCCAGCACCCTCGGGGGCCACTACACAGATACGCAGTATTTT,CASTLGGHYTDTQYF
TRBV2,13,NA,TRBJ2-1,TRBD2,TGTGCCAGCGGAATGGGCGGGGGCAATGAGCAGTTCTTC,CASGMGGGNEQFF
TRBV19,11,NA,TRBJ2-3,NA,TGTGCCAGCCGCGAGGGGGGTACGCAGTATTTT,CASREGGTQYF